The table lists the clone carrying this TCR beta chain with a count of one. The V and J ends lost 4 bases and 14 bases, in that order; junction bases with no gene match: 8. This CDR3 has 12 amino acids. CDR1 and CDR2 from the germline V gene are WSHSY and SAAADI. These data are taken from a study of T cell changes during pregnancy in multiple sclerosis. Only in-frame clones appear in the TCRdb table, and some are missing; sequencing was by immunoSEQ multiplex PCR. The sample has some 45,000 clones, nearly 90% seen once; the top ten hold 0.9%. The rearrangement uses TRBV10-2 and TRBJ1-3; TRBD1 matches 7 bases. This receptor was identified in a female donor with multiple sclerosis, enrolled in a pregnancy study. The specimen was CD4+ T cells from peripheral blood mononuclear cells, collected after pregnancy. CDR3 in amino acids: CASSAGGETVYF. The CDR3 DNA reads TGCGCCAGCAGTGCAGGGGGTGAAACGGTATATTTT.